What follows describes a single T cell receptor beta chain. This CDR3 has 15 amino acids. Trimming took 1 base from V and 8 from J; bases not matched to a gene: 12. Germline V gives CDR1 SQVTM, CDR2 ANQGSEA. Profiled with immunoSEQ multiplex PCR; TCRdb holds only in-frame clones, not every one. The table lists some 80,000 clones, around 90% of them singletons. This record belongs to a study of T cell changes during pregnancy in multiple sclerosis. Sequenced here: peripheral blood, sampled before pregnancy. The sequence was obtained from a female donor with multiple sclerosis, enrolled in a pregnancy study. This chain joins TRBV29-1 and TRBJ1-1; 8 bases match TRBD1. This CDR3 reads CSVEAEIAGTGEAFF. CDR3 bases: TGCAGCGTTGAAGCCGAGATCGCGGGGACAGGAGAAGCTTTCTTT.